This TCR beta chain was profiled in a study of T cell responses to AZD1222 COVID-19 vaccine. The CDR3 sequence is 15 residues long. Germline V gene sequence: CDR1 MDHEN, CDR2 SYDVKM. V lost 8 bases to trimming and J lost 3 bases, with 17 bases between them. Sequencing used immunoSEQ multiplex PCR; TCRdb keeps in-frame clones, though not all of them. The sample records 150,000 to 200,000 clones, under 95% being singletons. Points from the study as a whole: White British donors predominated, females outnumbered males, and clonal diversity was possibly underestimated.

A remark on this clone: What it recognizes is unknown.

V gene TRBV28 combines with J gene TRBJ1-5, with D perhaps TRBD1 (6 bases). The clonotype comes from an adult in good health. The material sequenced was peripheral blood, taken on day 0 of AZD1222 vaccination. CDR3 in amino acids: CASGAGGGFNQPQHF. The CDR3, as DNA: TGTGCCAGCGGCGCGGGAGGGGGGTTCAATCAGCCCCAGCATTTT.